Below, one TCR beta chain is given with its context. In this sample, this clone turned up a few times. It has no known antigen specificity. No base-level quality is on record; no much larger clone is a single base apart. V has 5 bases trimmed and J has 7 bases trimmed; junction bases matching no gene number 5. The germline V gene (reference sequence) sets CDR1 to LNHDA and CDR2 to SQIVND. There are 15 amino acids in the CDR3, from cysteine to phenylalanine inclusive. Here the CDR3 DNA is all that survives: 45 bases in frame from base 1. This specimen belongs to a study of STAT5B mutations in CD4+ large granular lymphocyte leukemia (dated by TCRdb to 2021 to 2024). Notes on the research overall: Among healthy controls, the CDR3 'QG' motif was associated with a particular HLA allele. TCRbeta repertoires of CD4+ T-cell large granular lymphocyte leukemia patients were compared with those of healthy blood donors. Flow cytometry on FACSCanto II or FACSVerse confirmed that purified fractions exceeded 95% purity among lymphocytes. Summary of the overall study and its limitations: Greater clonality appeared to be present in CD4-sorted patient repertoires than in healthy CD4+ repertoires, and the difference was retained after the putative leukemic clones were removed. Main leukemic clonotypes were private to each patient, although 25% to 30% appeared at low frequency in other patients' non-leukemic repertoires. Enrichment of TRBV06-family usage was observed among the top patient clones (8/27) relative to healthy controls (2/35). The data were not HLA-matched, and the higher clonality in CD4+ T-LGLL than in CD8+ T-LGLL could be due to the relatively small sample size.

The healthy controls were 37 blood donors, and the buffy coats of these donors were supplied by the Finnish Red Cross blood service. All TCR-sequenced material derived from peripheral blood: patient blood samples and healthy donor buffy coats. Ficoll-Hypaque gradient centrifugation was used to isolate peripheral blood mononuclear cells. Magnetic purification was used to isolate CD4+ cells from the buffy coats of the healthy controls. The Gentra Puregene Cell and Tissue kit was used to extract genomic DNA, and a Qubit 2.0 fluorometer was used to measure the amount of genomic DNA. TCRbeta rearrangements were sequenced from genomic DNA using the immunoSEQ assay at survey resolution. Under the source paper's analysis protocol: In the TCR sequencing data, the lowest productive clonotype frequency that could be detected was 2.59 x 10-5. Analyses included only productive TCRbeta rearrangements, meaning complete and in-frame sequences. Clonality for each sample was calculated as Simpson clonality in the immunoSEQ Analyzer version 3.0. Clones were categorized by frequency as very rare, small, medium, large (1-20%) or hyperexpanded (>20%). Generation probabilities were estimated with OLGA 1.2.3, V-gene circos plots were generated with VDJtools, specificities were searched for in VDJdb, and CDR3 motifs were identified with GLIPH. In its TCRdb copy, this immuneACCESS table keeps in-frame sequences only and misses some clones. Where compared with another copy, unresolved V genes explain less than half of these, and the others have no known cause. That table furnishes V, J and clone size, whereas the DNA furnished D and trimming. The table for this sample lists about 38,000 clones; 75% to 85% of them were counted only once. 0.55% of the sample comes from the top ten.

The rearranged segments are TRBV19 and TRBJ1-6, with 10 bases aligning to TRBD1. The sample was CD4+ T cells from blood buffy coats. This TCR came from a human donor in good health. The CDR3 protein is CASSYPGQGNSPLHF. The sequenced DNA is TGTGCCAGTAGTTATCCGGGACAGGGGAATTCACCCCTCCACTTT.